Listed below are T cell receptor beta chains from one sample, sequenced in a study of shared clonotypes between healthy human individuals. Generated by immunoSEQ multiplex PCR, the TCRdb table keeps only in-frame clones and is missing some. The table lists 2,500,000 or so clones, approximately 92% of them singletons. Sequencing was performed on naive CD4+ T cells sorted from blood. All receptors come from a man aged 18 to 29 in good health. The CDR3 runs from the conserved cysteine through the conserved F or W. D genes are given only for firm matches. Clone size is given for some rows only: seen once, a few or many times, or a class if the clone is expanded.

D gene | clone size | J gene | V gene | CDR3 DNA | CDR3 protein
NA | once | TRBJ2-5 | TRBV5-1 | TGCGCCAGCAGCTTGGGCAACAAAGAGACCCAGTACTTC | CASSLGNKETQYF
NA | NA | TRBJ2-5 | TRBV5-4 | TGTGCCAGCAGCACTCAGGGCAGGGTAGAGACCCAGTACTTC | CASSTQGRVETQYF
NA | NA | TRBJ1-2 | TRBV5-6 | TGTGCCAGCAGCTCACTTGACAGGAACTATGGCTACACCTTC | CASSSLDRNYGYTF
NA | NA | TRBJ1-5 | TRBV2 | TGTGCCAGCAGTGAAGCGCTGAGCCCCCAGCATTTT | CASSEALSPQHF
NA | NA | TRBJ2-2 | TRBV10-3 | TGTGCCATCAAGGGGGGCGACGGCGGGGAGCTGTTTTTT | CAIKGGDGGELFF
TRBD2 | NA | TRBJ2-7 | TRBV10-3 | TGTGCCATCAGTGAAGGCCTGACTAGCGGGAGCTACGAGCAGTACTTC | CAISEGLTSGSYEQYF
NA | NA | TRBJ2-1 | TRBV2 | TGTGCCAGCAGTGAACTATCGGGGATCTATGAGCAGTTCTTC | CASSELSGIYEQFF
TRBD1 | once | TRBJ2-1 | TRBV6-1 | TGTGCCAGCAGTCCTCGGGACAGGGCCTCCAATGAGCAGTTCTTC | CASSPRDRASNEQFF
TRBD2 | once | TRBJ2-7 | TRBV10-2 | TGCGCCAGCAGTGAGGTAGCGGGTTACGAGCAGTACTTC | CASSEVAGYEQYF
NA | NA | TRBJ2-2 | TRBV28 | TGTGCCAGCAGTTTAAACCCCCCCGCCCCCGGGGAGCTGTTTTTT | CASSLNPPAPGELFF
NA | once | TRBJ2-7 | TRBV7-9 | TGTGCCAGCAGCCCCTCAGCCGAGGGGAGGTGGACCTACGAGCAGTACTTC | CASSPSAEGRWTYEQYF
NA | NA | TRBJ2-7 | TRBV5-1 | TGCGCCAGCAGCGTCGGCGTCCCCTACGAGCAGTACTTC | CASSVGVPYEQYF
TRBD1 | NA | TRBJ1-2 | TRBV6-1 | TGTGCCAGCAGCGACACAGGGGGCGCGTATGGCTACACCTTC | CASSDTGGAYGYTF
TRBD1 | NA | TRBJ1-5 | TRBV6-1 | TGTGCCAGCAGTACGACAGGGCTCAATCAGCCCCAGCATTTT | CASSTTGLNQPQHF
TRBD1 | NA | TRBJ2-3 | TRBV27 | TGTGCCAGCAGTGTACTAAAGACAGGGATAGGGACAGATACGCAGTATTTT | CASSVLKTGIGTDTQYF
TRBD1 | NA | TRBJ2-1 | TRBV10-3 | TGTGCCATCAGTGGAGGGACAGGGGGGCTCAATGAGCAGTTCTTC | CAISGGTGGLNEQFF
NA | NA | TRBJ2-5 | TRBV5-1 | TGCGCCAGCAGAAAGGGGGGGGCGAGGGAGACCCAGTACTTC | CASRKGGARETQYF
NA | NA | TRBJ2-4 | TRBV28 | TGTGCCAGCAGTCTACAGGGAAGAGACATTCAGTACTTC | CASSLQGRDIQYF
TRBD1 | NA | TRBJ2-7 | TRBV6-1 | TGTGCCAGCAGTCCACCGACAGGGTTTTCCTACGAGCAGTACTTC | CASSPPTGFSYEQYF
NA | NA | TRBJ1-2 | TRBV12-5 | TGTGCTAGTGGTTTGTCGGCCTCCAGGGGTATTAATGGCTACACCTTC | CASGLSASRGINGYTF
NA | NA | TRBJ2-3 | TRBV6-1 | TGTGCCAGCAGCCCCCCGGCCCCAGATACGCAGTATTTT | CASSPPAPDTQYF
NA | NA | TRBJ2-2 | TRBV9 | TGTGCCAGCAGCGTAGCGGCGGGATCGAACACCGGGGAGCTGTTTTTT | CASSVAAGSNTGELFF
NA | NA | TRBJ2-6 | TRBV11-2 | TGTGCCAGCAGCTGGCCGGGGGCGGGAGAAGACTCTGGGGCCAACGTCCTGACTTTC | CASSWPGAGEDSGANVLTF
TRBD2 | NA | TRBJ2-3 | TRBV30 | TGTGCCTGGAGTAGACTAGCGGGTAACAAGGCAGATACGCAGTATTTT | CAWSRLAGNKADTQYF
TRBD1 | NA | TRBJ2-3 | TRBV11-2 | TGTGCCAGCAGCCTCGGGACAGACACAGATACGCAGTATTTT | CASSLGTDTDTQYF
NA | NA | TRBJ1-2 | TRBV29-1 | TGCAGCGTTGACTTACCTAACTATGGCTACACCTTC | CSVDLPNYGYTF
TRBD1 | NA | TRBJ1-5 | TRBV19 | TGTGCCAGTAGTATAGCAGGGGGTAATCAGCCCCAGCATTTT | CASSIAGGNQPQHF
TRBD1 | NA | TRBJ1-2 | TRBV9 | TGTGCCAGCAGCGCCCGGGACAGGAGTTATGGCTACACCTTC | CASSARDRSYGYTF
TRBD2 | NA | TRBJ2-3 | TRBV6-1 | TGTGCCAGCAGTGAGGGCGGGAGGGGCACAGATACGCAGTATTTT | CASSEGGRGTDTQYF
NA | NA | TRBJ1-2 | TRBV29-1 | TGCAGCGTGGATCTGGGTGGGTACGGCTACACCTTC | CSVDLGGYGYTF
NA | NA | TRBJ2-7 | TRBV5-1 | TGCGCCAGCAGCTTATATCAGGGCCGCTCCTACGAGCAGTACTTC | CASSLYQGRSYEQYF
TRBD1 | NA | TRBJ1-6 | TRBV2 | TGTGCCAGCTCAGTGTATGGACAGGGTGAATCACCCCTCCACTTT | CASSVYGQGESPLHF
TRBD2 | NA | TRBJ2-1 | TRBV11-2 | TGTGCCAGCAGCTCACTAGCGGGGGGTCCCAATGAGCAGTTCTTC | CASSSLAGGPNEQFF
NA | NA | TRBJ2-5 | TRBV28 | TGTGCCGGATCCCGAGGCGACCAAGAGACCCAGTACTTC | CAGSRGDQETQYF
NA | NA | TRBJ2-1 | TRBV5-1 | TGCGCCAGCAGCTTGGCCTATCAGAACAATGAGCAGTTCTTC | CASSLAYQNNEQFF
NA | NA | TRBJ2-1 | TRBV7-2 | TGTGCCAGCAGCTACCCAAAACAGGGCACACCAAACAATGAGCAGTTCTTC | CASSYPKQGTPNNEQFF
TRBD1 | NA | TRBJ2-5 | TRBV27 | TGTGCCAGCAGTGTCTACAGGGGGCAGGAGACCCAGTACTTC | CASSVYRGQETQYF
TRBD1 | NA | TRBJ1-5 | TRBV18 | TGTGCCAGCTCACCACTTAACCCCGGGACAGGGGGACAGCCCCAGCATTTT | CASSPLNPGTGGQPQHF
NA | few | TRBJ1-1 | TRBV18 | TGTGCCAGCTCACCACAAGTGAACACTGAAGCTTTCTTT | CASSPQVNTEAFF
TRBD2 | NA | TRBJ2-1 | TRBV5-1 | TGCGCCAGCAGCTTGGCCCTAGCGGAAGCCTACAATGAGCAGTTCTTC | CASSLALAEAYNEQFF
TRBD1 | NA | TRBJ2-5 | TRBV4-1 | TGCGCCAGCAGCCAACCGGGACAGGAGAAGACCCAGTACTTC | CASSQPGQEKTQYF
NA | NA | TRBJ2-6 | TRBV2 | TGTGCCAGCACTATTCCCAGTGTCTCTGGGGCCAACGTCCTGACTTTC | CASTIPSVSGANVLTF
NA | once | TRBJ1-1 | TRBV6-5 | TGTGCCAGCGGGGCGTCGGAATGCACTGAAGCTTTCTTT | CASGASECTEAFF
TRBD2 | once | TRBJ2-2 | TRBV4-1 | TGCGCCAGCACCCGACTAGCGGGAACTGGGGAGCTGTTTTTT | CASTRLAGTGELFF
NA | NA | TRBJ2-3 | TRBV6-1 | TGTGCCAGCAGTGAAAAGGGTTTGGGTCCCCCAGATACGCAGTATTTT | CASSEKGLGPPDTQYF
TRBD2 | NA | TRBJ2-1 | TRBV7-2 | TGTGCCAGCAGCTTGGGACTAGCGGGGCTGCCCTACAATGAGCAGTTCTTC | CASSLGLAGLPYNEQFF
NA | NA | TRBJ2-1 | TRBV6-1 | TGTGCCAGCAGGGAACAGCCTAACTCCTACAATGAGCAGTTCTTC | CASREQPNSYNEQFF